A single sample is the source of the 8 T cell receptor beta chains below, sequenced in a study of blood T cell repertoires in COVID-19. TCRdb's table, derived via immunoSEQ multiplex PCR, lists solely in-frame clones and lacks some. The sample shows fewer than 250,000 clones, more than 80% of them seen only once. Sequencing was carried out using peripheral blood. The receptors stem from an elderly woman with acute or convalescent COVID-19.

The rearrangement uses TRBV9 and TRBJ1-3; D not resolved. Trimming took off 0 bases at V and 4 bases at J, with 8 bases between the two ends. The germline V gene has CDR1 SGDLS and CDR2 YYNGEE. The CDR3 loop spans 14 amino acids. The CDR3 sequence: CASSVATIGNTIYF. In nucleotides, the CDR3 is TGTGCCAGCAGCGTAGCTACGATCGGAAACACCATATATTTT.

CDR3 sequence: CASSLEARGNNEKLFF. The CDR3 DNA reads as TGTGCCAGCAGTCTCGAGGCAAGGGGAAATAACGAAAAACTGTTTTTT. V is TRBV27 and J is TRBJ1-4; weak D call: TRBD1 (5 bases). This CDR3 has 16 residues. The germline CDR1 and CDR2 sequences are MNHEY and SMNVEV (reference sequence). Trimming shortened V by 5 bases and J by 8 bases, and 21 bases separated the two germline ends.

The gene calls are TRBV7-9 and TRBJ2-5, with TRBD2 identical over 14 bases. J gave up 9 bases and V 4 bases, and 13 bases lay outside the gene matches. Germline V gives CDR1 SEHNR, CDR2 FQNEAQ (reference sequence). The CDR3 totals 17 residues. CDR3 sequence reads: CASSSSGLAGGPGAQYF. The CDR3 nucleotides are TGTGCCAGCAGCTCCAGTGGACTAGCGGGGGGCCCGGGGGCCCAGTACTTC.

The count of this clone is one. V and J are TRBV5-1 and TRBJ1-1; TRBD1 aligns across 9 bases. J gave up 1 base and V 1 base, and 5 bases lay outside the gene matches. The length of the CDR3 is 16 residues. Per germline, CDR1 SGHRS and CDR2 YFSETQ. DNA for the CDR3: TGCGCCAGCAGCTTGTCGACAGGGGGAAGGAACACTGAAGCTTTCTTT. It encodes CASSLSTGGRNTEAFF.

The rearrangement links TRBV11-1 to TRBJ2-1, with 11 bases aligning to TRBD2. V shed 8 bases and J 6 bases; nucleotides not matched to a gene: 6. The CDR3 extends over 14 amino acids. Germline V gene lookup returns CDR1 SGHAT and CDR2 FQDESV (reference sequence). The CDR3 bases are TGTGCCAGCGTACTAGCGGGAGTCTCCAATGAGCAGTTCTTC. Its translation is CASVLAGVSNEQFF. Full variable domain (remainder filled in from reference TRBV11-1 and TRBJ2-1): EAEVAQSPRYKITEKSQAVAFWCDPISGHATLYWYRQILGQGPELLVQFQDESVVDDSQLPKDRFSAERLKGVDSTLKIQPAELGDSAMYLCASVLAGVSNEQFFGPGTRLTVL.

This chain connects TRBV15 to TRBJ2-7; 8 nucleotides line up with TRBD2. The CDR3 runs to 15 residues. V gave up 2 bases and J gave up 2 bases; unmatched junction bases: 5. Germline-derived CDR1 and CDR2 are LNHNV and YYDKDF (reference sequence). Here the CDR3 DNA reads TGTGCCACCAGCAGATCGCGGGAGGCCCCCTACGAGCAGTACTTC. It encodes CATSRSREAPYEQYF.

CDR3 protein: CASSLPGDTQYF. The CDR3 region has the DNA TGTGCCAGCAGTCTCCCGGGGGATACGCAGTATTTT. This chain joins TRBV7-6 and TRBJ2-3, with D possibly being TRBD2 (5 bases). Germline loops: CDR1 SGHVS, CDR2 FNYEAQ. The germline V and J ends were trimmed by 6 bases and 6 bases, with 10 bases remaining between them. The length of the CDR3 is 12 residues.

J is TRBJ1-6 and V is TRBV14; D uncertain. V lost 0 bases and J lost 9, with 9 bases in between. The CDR3 consists of 14 residues. Germline V gives CDR1 SGHDN, CDR2 FVKESK. In DNA form, the CDR3 reads TGTGCCAGCAGCCAAGAGTCTTCTATTTCACCCCTCCACTTT. Translated, it gives CASSQESSISPLHF.